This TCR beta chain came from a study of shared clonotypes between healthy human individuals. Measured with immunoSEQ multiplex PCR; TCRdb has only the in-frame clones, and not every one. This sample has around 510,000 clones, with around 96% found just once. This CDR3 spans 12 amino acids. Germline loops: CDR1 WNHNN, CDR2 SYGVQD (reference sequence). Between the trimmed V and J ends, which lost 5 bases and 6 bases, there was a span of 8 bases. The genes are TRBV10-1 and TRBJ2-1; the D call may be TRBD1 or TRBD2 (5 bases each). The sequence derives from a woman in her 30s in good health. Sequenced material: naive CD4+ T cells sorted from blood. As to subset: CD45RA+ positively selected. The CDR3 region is CASSRGGNEQFF. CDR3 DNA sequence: TGCGCCAGCAGTCGTGGGGGCAATGAGCAGTTCTTC.